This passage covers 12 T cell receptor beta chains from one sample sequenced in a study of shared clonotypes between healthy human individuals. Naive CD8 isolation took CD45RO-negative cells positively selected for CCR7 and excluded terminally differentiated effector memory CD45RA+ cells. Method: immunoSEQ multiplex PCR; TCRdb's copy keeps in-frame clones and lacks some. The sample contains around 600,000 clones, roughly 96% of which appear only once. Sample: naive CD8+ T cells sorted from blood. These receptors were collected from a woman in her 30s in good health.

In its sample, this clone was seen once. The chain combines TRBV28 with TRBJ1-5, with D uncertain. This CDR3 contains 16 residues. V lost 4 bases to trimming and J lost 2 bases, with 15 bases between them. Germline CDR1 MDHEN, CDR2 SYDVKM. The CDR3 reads CASSSPRPVGNQPQHF. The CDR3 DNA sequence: TGTGCCAGCAGTTCCCCTCGGCCGGTGGGCAATCAGCCCCAGCATTTT.

The CDR3 here is CATSSETSGRIDEQYF. CDR3 nucleotide sequence: TGTGCCACCAGCAGCGAAACTAGCGGGAGGATTGACGAGCAGTACTTC. The genes are TRBV15 and TRBJ2-7; 12 bases align to TRBD2. Trimming cost V 3 bases and J 5 bases; bases outside gene matches: 8. CDR1 and CDR2 (germline): LNHNV, YYDKDF (reference sequence). This CDR3 region has 16 residues.

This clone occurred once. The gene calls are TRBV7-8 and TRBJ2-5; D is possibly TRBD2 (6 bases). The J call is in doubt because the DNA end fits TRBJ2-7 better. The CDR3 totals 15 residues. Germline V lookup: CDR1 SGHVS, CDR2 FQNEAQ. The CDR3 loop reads CASSLALSGLYEQYF. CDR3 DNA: TGTGCCAGCAGCTTAGCGCTTAGCGGACTCTACGAGCAGTACTTC.

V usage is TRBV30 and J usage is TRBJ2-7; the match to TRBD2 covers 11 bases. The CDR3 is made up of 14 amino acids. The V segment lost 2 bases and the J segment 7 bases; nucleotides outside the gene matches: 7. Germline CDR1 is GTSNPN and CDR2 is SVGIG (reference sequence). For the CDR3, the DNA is TGTGCCTGGAGTAGTATTAGCGGGAGGGAGGAGCAGTACTTC. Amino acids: CAWSSISGREEQYF. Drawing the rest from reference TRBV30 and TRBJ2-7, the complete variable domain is SQTIHQWPATLVQPVGSPLSLECTVEGTSNPNLYWYRQAAGRGLQLLFYSVGIGQISSEVPQNLSASRPQDRQFILSSKKLLLSDSGFYLCAWSSISGREEQYFGPGTRLTVT.

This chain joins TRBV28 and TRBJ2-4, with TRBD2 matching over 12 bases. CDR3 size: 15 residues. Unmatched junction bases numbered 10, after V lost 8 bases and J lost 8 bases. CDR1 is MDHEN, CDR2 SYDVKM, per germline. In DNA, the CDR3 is TGTGCCAGCGGTCTAGCGGGAGGGCCAGGGGACATTCAGTACTTC. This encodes CASGLAGGPGDIQYF. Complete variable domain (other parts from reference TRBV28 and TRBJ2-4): DVKVTQSSRYLVKRTGEKVFLECVQDMDHENMFWYRQDPGLGLRLIYFSYDVKMKEKGDIPEGYSVSREKKERFSLILESASTNQTSMYLCASGLAGGPGDIQYFGAGTRLSVL.

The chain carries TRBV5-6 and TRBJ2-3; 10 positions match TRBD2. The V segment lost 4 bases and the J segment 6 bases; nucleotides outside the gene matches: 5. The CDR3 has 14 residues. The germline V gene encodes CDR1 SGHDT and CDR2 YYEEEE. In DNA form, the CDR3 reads TGTGCCAGCAGCGCCGGGACTAGCGTGGATACGCAGTATTTT. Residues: CASSAGTSVDTQYF.

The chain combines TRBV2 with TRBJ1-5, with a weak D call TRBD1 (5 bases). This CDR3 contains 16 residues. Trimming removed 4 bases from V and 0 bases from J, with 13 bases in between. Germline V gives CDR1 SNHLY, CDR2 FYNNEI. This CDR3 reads CASSVDSDYSNQPQHF. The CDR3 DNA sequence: TGTGCCAGCAGTGTCGACAGTGATTATAGCAATCAGCCCCAGCATTTT.

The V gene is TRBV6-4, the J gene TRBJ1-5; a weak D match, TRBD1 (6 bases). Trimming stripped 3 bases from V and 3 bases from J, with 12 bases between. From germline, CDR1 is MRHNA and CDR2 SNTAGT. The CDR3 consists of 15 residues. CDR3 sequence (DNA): TGTGCCAGCAGTGATGTTCAGGGGCACAATCAGCCCCAGCATTTT. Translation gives CASSDVQGHNQPQHF.

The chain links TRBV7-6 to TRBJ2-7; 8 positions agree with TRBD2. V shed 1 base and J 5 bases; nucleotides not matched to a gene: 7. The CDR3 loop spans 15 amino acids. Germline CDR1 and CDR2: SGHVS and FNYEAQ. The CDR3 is CASSLGWAGGDEQYF. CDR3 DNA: TGTGCCAGCAGCTTAGGGTGGGCGGGAGGCGACGAGCAGTACTTC.

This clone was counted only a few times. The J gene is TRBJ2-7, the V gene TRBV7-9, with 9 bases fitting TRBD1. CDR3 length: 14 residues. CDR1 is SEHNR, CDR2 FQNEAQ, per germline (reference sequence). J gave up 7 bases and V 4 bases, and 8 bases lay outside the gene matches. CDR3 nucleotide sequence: TGTGCCAGCAGCTCCGGACAGGGGACCGAAGAGCAGTACTTC. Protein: CASSSGQGTEEQYF.

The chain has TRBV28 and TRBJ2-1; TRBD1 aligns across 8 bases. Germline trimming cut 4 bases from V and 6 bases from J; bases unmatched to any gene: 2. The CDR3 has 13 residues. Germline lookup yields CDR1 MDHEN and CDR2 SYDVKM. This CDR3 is CASSSDRGNEQFF. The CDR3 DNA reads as TGTGCCAGCAGTTCCGACAGGGGCAATGAGCAGTTCTTC.

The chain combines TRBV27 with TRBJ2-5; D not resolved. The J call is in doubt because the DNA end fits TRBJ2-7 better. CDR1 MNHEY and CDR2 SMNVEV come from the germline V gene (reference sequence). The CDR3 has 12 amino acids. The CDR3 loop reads CASSLSTYEQYF. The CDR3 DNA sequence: TGTGCCAGCAGTTTATCGACGTACGAGCAGTACTTC.